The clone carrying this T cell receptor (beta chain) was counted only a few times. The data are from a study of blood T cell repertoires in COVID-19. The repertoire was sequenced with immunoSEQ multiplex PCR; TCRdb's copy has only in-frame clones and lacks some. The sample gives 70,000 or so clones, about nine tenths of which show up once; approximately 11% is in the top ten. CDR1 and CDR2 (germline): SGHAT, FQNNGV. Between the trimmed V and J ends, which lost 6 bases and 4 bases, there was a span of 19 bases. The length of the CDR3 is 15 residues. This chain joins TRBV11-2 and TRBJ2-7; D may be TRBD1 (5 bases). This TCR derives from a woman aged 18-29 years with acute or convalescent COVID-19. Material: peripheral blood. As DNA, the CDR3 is TGTGCCAGCAGTCCCCGGTCTAGGGGTACGTACGAGCAGTACTTC. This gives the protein CASSPRSRGTYEQYF. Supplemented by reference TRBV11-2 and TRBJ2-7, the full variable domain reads EAGVAQSPRYKIIEKRQSVAFWCNPISGHATLYWYQQILGQGPKLLIQFQNNGVVDDSQLPKDRFSAERLKGVDSTLKIQPAKLEDSAVYLCASSPRSRGTYEQYFGPGTRLTVT.